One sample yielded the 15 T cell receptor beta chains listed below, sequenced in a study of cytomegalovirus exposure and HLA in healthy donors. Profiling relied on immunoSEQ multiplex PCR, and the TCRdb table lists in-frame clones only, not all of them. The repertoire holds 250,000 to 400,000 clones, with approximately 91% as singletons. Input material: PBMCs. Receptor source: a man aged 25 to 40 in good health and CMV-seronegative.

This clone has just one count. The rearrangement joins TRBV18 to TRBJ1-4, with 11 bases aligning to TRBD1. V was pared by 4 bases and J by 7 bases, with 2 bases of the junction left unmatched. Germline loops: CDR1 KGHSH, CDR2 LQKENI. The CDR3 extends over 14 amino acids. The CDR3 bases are TGTGCCAGCTCACTCGGGACAGGGGGTGAAAAACTGTTTTTT. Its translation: CASSLGTGGEKLFF.

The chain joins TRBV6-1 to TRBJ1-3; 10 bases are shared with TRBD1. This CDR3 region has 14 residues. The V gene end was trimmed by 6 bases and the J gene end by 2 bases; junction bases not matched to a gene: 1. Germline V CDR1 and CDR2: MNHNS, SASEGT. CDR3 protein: CASRDRGAGNTIYF. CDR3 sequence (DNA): TGTGCCAGCAGGGACAGGGGGGCTGGAAACACCATATATTTT.

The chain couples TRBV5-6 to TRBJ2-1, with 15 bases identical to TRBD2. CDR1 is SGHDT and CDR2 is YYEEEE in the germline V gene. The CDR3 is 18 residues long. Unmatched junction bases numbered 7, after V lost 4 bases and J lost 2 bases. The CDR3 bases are TGTGCCAGCAGCGGCGAAAGGACTAGCGGGGGGGCCTACAATGAGCAGTTCTTC. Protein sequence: CASSGERTSGGAYNEQFF.

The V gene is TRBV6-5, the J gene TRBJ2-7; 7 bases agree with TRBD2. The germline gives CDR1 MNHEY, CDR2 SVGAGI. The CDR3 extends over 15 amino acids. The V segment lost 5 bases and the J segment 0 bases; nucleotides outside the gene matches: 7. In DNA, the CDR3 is TGTGCCAGCAGTAAACCGGGACTAAGCTCCTACGAGCAGTACTTC. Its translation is CASSKPGLSSYEQYF.

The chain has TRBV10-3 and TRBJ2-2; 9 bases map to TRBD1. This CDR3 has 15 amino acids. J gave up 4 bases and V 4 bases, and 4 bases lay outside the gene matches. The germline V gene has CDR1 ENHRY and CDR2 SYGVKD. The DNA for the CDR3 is TGTGCCATCAGTGTATCGGACAGGGGCACCGGGGAGCTGTTTTTT. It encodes CAISVSDRGTGELFF.

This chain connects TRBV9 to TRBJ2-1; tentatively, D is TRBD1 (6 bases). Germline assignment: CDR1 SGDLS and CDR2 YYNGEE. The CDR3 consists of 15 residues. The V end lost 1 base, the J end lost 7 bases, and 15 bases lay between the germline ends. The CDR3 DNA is TGTGCCAGCAGCGTATCCGAACAGGGCAGGAATGAGCAGTTCTTC. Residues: CASSVSEQGRNEQFF. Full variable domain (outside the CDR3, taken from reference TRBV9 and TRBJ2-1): DSGVTQTPKHLITATGQRVTLRCSPRSGDLSVYWYQQSLDQGLQFLIQYYNGEERAKGNILERFSAQQFPDLHSELNLSSLELGDSALYFCASSVSEQGRNEQFFGPGTRLTVL.

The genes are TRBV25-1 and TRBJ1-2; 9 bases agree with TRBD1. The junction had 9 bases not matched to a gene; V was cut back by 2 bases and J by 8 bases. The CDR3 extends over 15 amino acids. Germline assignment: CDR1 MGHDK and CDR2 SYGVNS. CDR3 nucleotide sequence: TGTGCCAGCAGTGAACCGGGACAGGGATATCGAGGCTACACCTTC. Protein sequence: CASSEPGQGYRGYTF.

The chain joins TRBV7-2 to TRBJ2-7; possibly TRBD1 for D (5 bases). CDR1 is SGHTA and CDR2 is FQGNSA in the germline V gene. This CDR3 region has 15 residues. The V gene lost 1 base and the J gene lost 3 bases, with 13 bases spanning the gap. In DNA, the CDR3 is TGTGCCAGCAGCTTAGGTTCAGGACAACTCTACGAGCAGTACTTC. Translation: CASSLGSGQLYEQYF.

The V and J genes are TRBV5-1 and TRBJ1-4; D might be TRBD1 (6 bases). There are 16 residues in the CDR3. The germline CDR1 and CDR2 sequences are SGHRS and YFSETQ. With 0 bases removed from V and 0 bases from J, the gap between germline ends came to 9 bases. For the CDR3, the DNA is TGCGCCAGCAGCTTGGGATCAGGGGCAACTAATGAAAAACTGTTTTTT. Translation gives CASSLGSGATNEKLFF.

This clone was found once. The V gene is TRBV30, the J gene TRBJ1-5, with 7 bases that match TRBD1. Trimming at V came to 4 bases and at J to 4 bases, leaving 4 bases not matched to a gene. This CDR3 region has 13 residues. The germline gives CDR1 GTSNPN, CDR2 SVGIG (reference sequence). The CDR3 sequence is CAWTPGGNQPQHF. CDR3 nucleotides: TGTGCCTGGACACCAGGGGGGAATCAGCCCCAGCATTTT.

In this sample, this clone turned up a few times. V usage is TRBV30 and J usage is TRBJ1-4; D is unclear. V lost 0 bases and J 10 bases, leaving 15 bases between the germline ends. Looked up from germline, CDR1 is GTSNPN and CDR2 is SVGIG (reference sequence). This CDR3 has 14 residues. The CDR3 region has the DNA TGTGCCTGGAGTGTACTATCGAACCGCGGAAAACTGTTTTTT. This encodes CAWSVLSNRGKLFF.

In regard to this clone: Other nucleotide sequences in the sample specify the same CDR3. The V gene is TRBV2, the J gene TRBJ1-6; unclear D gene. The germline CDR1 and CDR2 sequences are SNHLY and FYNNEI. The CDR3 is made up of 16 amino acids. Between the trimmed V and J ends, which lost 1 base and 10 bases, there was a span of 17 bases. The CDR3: CASSEEGGGFWSPLHF. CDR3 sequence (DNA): TGTGCCAGCAGTGAAGAGGGCGGAGGCTTTTGGTCACCCCTCCACTTT.

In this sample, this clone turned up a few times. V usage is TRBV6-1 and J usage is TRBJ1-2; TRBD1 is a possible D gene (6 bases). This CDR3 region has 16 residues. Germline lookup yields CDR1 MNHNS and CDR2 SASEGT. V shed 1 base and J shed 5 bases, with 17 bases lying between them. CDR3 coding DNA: TGTGCCAGCAGTGAAGATTTTTTTCGGACAGCATATGGCTACACCTTC. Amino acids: CASSEDFFRTAYGYTF.

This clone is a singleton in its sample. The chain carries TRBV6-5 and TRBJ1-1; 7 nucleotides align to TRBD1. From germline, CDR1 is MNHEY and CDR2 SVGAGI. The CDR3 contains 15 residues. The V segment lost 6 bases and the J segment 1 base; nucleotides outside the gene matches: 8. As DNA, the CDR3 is TGTGCCAGCAGCCGCGGACAGGAGGGGAACACTGAAGCTTTCTTT. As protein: CASSRGQEGNTEAFF.

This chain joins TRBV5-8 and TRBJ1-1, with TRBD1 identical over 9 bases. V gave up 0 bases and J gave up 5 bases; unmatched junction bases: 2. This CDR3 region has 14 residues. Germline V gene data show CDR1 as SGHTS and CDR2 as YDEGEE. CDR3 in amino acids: CASSLGTGETEAFF. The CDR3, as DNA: TGTGCCAGCAGCTTGGGGACAGGGGAAACTGAAGCTTTCTTT.